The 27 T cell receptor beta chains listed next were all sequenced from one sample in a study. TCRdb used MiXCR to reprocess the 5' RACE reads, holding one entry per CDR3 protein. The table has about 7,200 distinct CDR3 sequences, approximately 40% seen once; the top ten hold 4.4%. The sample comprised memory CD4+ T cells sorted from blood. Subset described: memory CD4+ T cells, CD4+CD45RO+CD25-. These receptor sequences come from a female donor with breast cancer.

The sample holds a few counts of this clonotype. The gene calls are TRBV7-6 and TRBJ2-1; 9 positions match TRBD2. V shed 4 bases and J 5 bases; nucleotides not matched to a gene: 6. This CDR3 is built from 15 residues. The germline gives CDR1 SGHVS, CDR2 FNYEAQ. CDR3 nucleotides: TGTGCCAGCAGCTCCTATGCGGGGGGGCACAATGAGCAGTTCTTC. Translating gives CASSSYAGGHNEQFF.

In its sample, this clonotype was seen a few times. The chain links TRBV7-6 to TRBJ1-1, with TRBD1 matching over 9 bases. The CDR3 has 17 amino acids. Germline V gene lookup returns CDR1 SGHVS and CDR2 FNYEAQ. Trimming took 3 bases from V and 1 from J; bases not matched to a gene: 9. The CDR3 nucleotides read TGTGCCAGCAGCTTCCTAGGACAGGGGAGGTGGAACACTGAAGCTTTCTTT. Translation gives CASSFLGQGRWNTEAFF.

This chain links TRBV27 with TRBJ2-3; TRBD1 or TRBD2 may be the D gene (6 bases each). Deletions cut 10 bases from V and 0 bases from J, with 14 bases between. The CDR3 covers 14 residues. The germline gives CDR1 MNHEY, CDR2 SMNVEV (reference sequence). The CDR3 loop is CATGGRHSTDTQYF. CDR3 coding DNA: TGTGCCACCGGGGGCAGACATAGCACAGATACGCAGTATTTT.

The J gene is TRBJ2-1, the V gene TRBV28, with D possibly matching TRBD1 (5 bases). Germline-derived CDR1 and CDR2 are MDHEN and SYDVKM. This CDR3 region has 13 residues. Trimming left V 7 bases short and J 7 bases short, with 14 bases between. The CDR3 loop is CASMQGSRNEQFF. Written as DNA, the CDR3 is TGTGCCAGCATGCAGGGCTCTCGGAATGAGCAGTTCTTC. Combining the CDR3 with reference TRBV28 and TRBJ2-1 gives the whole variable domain DVKVTQSSRYLVKRTGEKVFLECVQDMDHENMFWYRQDPGLGLRLIYFSYDVKMKEKGDIPEGYSVSREKKERFSLILESASTNQTSMYLCASMQGSRNEQFFGPGTRLTVL.

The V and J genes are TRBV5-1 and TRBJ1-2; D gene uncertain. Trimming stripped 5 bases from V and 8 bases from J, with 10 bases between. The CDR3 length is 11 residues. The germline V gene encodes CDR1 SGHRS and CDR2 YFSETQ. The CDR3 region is CASRTGEGYTF. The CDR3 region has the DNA TGCGCCAGCAGAACCGGGGAGGGCTACACCTTC.

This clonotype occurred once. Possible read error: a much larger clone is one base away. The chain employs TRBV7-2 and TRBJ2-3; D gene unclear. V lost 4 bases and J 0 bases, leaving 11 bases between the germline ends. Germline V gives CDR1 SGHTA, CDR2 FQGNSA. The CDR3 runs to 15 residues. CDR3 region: CASSSALLSTDTQYF. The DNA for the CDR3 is TGTGCCAGCAGCTCAGCGCTCCTGAGCACAGATACGCAGTATTTT.

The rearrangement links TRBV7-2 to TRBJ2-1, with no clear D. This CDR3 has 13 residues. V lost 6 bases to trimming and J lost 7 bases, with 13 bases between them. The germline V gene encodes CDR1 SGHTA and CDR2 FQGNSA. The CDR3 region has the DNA TGTGCCAGCAGTTCTTATTTGGAAAATGAGCAGTTCTTC. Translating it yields CASSSYLENEQFF.

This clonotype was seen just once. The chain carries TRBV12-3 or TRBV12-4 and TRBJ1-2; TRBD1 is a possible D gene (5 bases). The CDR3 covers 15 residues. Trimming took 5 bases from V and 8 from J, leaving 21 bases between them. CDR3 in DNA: TGTGCCAGCAGTCCCGAGGCGAACCAAGGGACCGGCTACACCTTC. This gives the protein CASSPEANQGTGYTF.

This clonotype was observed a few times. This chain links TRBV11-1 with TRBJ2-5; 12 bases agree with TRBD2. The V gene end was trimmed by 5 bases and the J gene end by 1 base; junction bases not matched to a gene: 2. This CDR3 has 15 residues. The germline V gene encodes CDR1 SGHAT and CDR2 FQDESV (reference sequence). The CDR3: CASSRLAGVQETQYF. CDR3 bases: TGTGCCAGCAGCAGACTAGCGGGAGTCCAAGAGACCCAGTACTTC.

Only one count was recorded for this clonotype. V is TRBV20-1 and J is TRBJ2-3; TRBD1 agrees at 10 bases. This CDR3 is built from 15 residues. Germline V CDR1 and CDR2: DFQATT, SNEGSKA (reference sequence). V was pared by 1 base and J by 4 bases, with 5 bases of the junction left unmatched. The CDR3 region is CSARAGTGDADTQYF. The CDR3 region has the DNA TGCAGTGCTAGAGCTGGGACAGGGGACGCAGATACGCAGTATTTT.

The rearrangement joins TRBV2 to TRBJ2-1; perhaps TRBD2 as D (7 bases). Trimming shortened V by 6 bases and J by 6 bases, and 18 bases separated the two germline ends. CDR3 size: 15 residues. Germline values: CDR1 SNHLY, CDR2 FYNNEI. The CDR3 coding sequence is TGTGCCAGCAGGGGGGGGGGGGGGCTTGTCAATGAGCAGTTCTTC. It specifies CASRGGGGLVNEQFF.

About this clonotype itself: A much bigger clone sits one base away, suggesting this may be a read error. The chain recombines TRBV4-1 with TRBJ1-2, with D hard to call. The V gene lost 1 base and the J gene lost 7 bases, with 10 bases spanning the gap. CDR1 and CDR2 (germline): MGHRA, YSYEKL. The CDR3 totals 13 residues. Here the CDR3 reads CASSQASLCGYTF. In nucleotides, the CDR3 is TGCGCCAGCAGCCAAGCCAGCCTCTGTGGCTACACCTTC.

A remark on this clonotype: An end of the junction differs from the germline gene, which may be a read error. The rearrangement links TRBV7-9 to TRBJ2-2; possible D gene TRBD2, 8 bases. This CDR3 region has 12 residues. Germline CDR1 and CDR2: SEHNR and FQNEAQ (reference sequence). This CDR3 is CASREGAGEPFF. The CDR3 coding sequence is TGTGCCAGCCGGGAGGGGGCCGGGGAGCCGTTTTTT.

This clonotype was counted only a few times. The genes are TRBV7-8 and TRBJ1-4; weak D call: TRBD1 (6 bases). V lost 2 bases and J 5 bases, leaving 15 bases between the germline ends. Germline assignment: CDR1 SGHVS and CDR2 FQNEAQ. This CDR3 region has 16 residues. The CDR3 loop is CASSLFGTGRNEKLFF. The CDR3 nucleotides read TGTGCCAGCAGCTTATTCGGAACAGGGAGGAATGAAAAACTGTTTTTT.

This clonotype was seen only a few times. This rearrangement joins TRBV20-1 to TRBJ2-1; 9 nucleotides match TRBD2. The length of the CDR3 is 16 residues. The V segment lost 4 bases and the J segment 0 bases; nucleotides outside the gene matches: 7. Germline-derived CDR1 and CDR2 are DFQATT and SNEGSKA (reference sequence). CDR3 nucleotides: TGCAGTGCTACCCCCTTTAGCGGGAGCTCCTACAATGAGCAGTTCTTC. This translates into CSATPFSGSSYNEQFF.

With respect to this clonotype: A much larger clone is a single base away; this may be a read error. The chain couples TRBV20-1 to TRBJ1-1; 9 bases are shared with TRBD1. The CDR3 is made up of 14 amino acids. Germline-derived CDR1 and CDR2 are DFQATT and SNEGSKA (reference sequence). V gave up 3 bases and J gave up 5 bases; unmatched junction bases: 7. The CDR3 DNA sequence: TGCAGTGCTAGGGACCCCGGGACAGGGACTGAAGCTTTCTTT. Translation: CSARDPGTGTEAFF.

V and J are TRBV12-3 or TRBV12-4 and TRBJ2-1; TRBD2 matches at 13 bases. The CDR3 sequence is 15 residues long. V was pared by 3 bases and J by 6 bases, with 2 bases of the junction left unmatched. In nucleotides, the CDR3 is TGTGCCAGCAGTTTCACTAGCGGGGGGGCCAATGAGCAGTTCTTC. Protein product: CASSFTSGGANEQFF.

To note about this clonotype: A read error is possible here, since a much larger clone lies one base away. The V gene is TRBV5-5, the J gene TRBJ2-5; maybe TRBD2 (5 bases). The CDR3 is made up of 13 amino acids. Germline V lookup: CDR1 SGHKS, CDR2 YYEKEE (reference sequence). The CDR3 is CASSLDRGEAQYF. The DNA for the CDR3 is TGTGCCAGCAGCTTGGACCGGGGAGAGGCCCAGTACTTC.

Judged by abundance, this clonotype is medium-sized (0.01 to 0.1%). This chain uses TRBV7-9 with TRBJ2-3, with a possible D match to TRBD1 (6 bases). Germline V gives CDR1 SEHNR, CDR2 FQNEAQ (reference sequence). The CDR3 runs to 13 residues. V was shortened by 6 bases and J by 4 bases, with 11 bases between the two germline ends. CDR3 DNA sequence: TGTGCCAGCAGTCGGGACAACTCAGATACGCAGTATTTT. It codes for CASSRDNSDTQYF.

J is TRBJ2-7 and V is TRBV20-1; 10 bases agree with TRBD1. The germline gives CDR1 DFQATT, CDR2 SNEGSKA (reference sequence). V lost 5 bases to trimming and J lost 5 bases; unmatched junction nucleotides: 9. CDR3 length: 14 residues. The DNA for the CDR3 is TGCAGTGCTTTACTTGGGACAGGGGTCAACGAGCAGTACTTC. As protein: CSALLGTGVNEQYF.

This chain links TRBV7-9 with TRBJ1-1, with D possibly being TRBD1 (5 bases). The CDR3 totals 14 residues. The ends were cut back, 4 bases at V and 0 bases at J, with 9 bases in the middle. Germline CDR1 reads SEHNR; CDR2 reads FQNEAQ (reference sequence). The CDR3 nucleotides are TGTGCCAGCAGCTCGGGACGGATGAACACTGAAGCTTTCTTT. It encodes CASSSGRMNTEAFF.

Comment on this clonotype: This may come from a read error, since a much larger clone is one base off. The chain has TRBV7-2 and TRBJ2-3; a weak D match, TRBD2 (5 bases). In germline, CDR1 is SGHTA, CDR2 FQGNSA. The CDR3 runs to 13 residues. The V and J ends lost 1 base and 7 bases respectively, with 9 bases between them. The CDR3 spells CTSSLDRENTQYF. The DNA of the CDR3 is TGTACCAGCAGCTTAGATAGGGAGAATACGCAGTATTTT.

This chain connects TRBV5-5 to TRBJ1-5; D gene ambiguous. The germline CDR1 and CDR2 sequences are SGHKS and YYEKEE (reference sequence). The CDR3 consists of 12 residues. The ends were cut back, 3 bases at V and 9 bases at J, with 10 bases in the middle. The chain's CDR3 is CASSSVEGPQHF. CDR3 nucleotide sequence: TGTGCCAGCAGCTCCGTAGAAGGGCCCCAGCATTTT. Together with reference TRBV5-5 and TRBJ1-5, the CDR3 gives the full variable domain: DAGVTQSPTHLIKTRGQQVTLRCSPISGHKSVSWYQQVLGQGPQFIFQYYEKEERGRGNFPDRFSARQFPNYSSELNVNALLLGDSALYLCASSSVEGPQHFGDGTRLSIL.

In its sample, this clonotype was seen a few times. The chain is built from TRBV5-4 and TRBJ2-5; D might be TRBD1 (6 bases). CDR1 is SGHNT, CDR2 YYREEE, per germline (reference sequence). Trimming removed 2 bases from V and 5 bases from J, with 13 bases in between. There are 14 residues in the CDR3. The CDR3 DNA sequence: TGTGCCAGCAGCTTACAGGGCTCGTCGGAGACCCAGTACTTC. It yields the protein CASSLQGSSETQYF.

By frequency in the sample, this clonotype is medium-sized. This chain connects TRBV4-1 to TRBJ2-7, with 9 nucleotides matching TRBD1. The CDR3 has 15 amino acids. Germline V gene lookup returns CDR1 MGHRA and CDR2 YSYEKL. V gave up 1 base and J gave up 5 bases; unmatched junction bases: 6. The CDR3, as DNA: TGCGCCAGCAGCCAAGTGGGGGACAGGGTCCACGAGCAGTACTTC. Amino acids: CASSQVGDRVHEQYF.

The CDR3 spells CASSQEGVGGVSGYTF. CDR3 coding DNA: TGTGCCAGCAGCCAAGAAGGGGTTGGAGGGGTGAGCGGCTACACCTTC. The V and J genes are TRBV3-1 and TRBJ1-2, with D perhaps TRBD1 (5 bases). The CDR3 contains 16 residues. V was cut by 0 bases and J by 8 bases, with 19 bases left in between. Germline V gene lookup returns CDR1 LGHDT and CDR2 YNNKEL (reference sequence).

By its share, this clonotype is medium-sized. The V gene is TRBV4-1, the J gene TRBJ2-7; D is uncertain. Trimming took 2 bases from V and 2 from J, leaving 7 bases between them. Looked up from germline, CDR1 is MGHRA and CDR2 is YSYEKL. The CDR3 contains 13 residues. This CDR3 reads CASSQPDTYEQYF. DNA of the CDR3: TGCGCCAGCAGCCAACCTGACACCTACGAGCAGTACTTC.